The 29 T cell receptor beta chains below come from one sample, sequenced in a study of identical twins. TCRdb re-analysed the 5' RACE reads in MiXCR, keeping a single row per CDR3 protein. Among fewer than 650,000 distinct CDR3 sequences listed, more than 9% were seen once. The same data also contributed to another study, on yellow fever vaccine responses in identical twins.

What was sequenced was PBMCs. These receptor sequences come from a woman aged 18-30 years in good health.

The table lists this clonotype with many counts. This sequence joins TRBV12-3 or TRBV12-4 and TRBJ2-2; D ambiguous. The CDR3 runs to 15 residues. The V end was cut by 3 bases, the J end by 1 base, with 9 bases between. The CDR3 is CASSLRQQNTGELFF. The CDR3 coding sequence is TGTGCCAGCAGTTTGCGGCAGCAGAACACCGGGGAGCTGTTTTTT.

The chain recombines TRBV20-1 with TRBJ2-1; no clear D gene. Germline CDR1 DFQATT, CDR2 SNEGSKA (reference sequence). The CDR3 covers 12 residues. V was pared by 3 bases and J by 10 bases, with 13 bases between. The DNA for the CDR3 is TGCAGTGCTAGGCCTCATGGAGAGGAGCAGTTCTTC. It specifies CSARPHGEEQFF.

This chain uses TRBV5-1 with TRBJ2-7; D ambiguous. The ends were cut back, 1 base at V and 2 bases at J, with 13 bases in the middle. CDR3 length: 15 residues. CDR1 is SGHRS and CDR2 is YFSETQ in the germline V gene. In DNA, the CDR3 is TGCGCCAGCAGCTTGACGTTTCTCGGCACCTACGAGCAGTACTTC. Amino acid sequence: CASSLTFLGTYEQYF.

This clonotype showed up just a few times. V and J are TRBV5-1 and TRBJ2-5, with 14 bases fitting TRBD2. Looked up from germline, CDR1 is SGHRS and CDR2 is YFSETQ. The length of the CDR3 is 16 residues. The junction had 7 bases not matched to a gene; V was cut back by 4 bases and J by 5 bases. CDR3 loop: CASSPGLAGAFETQYF. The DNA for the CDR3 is TGCGCCAGCAGCCCGGGACTAGCGGGAGCGTTTGAGACCCAGTACTTC.

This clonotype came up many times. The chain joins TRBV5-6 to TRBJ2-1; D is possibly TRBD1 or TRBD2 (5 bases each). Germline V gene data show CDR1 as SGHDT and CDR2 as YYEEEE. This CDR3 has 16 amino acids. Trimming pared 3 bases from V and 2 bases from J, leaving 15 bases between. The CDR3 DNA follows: TGTGCCAGCAGCTCCCTGGGGGAGCTTACCTACAATGAGCAGTTCTTC. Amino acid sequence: CASSSLGELTYNEQFF.

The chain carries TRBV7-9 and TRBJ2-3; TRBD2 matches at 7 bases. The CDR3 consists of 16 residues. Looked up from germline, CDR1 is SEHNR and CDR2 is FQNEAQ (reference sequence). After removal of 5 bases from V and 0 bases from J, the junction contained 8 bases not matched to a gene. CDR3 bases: TGTGCCAGCAGCATCGAGCGGGGTGCTAGCACAGATACGCAGTATTTT. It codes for CASSIERGASTDTQYF.

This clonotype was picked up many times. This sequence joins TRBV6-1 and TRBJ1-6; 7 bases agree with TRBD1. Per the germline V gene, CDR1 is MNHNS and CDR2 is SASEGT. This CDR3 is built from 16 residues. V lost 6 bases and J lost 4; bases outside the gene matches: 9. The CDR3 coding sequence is TGTGCCAGCAGGTGGACAGGCCCCGCTTATAATTCACCCCTCCACTTT. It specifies CASRWTGPAYNSPLHF.

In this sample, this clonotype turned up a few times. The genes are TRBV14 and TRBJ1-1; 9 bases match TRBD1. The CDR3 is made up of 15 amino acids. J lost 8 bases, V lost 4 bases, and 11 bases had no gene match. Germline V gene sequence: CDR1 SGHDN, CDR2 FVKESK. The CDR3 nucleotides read TGTGCCAGCAGCCTATATTCCGGGACAGGGTCCGAAGCTTTCTTT. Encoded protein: CASSLYSGTGSEAFF.

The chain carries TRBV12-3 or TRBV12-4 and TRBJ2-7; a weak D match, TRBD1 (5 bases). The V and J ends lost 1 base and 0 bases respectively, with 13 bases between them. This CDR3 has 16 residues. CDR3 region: CASSLGGQPSSYEQYF. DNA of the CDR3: TGTGCCAGCAGTTTAGGGGGCCAGCCCAGCTCCTACGAGCAGTACTTC.

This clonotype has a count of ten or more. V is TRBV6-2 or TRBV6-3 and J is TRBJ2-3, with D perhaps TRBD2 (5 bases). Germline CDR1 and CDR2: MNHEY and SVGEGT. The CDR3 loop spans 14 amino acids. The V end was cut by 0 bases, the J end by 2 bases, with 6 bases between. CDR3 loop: CASSYSTNTDTQYF. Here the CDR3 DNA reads TGTGCCAGCAGTTACTCGACTAACACAGATACGCAGTATTTT.

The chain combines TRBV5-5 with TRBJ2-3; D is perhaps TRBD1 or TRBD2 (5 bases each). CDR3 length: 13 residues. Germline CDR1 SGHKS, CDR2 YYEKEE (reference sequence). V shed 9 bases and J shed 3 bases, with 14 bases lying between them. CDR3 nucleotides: TGTGCCATGAGCCCGGGGCCGACAGATACGCAGTATTTT. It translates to CAMSPGPTDTQYF.

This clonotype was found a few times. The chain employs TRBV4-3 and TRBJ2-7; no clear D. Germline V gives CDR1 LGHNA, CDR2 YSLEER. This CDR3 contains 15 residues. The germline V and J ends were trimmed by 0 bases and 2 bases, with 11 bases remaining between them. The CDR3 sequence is CASSQDGEAAYEQYF. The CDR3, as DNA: TGCGCCAGCAGCCAAGATGGAGAAGCCGCCTACGAGCAGTACTTC.

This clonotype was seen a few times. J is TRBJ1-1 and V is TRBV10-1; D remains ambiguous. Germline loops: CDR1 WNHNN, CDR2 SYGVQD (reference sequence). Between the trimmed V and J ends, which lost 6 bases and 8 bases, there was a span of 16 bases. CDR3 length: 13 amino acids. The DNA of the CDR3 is TGCGCCAGCAGGGAAAGACGGGAATCCGAAGCTTTCTTT. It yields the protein CASRERRESEAFF.

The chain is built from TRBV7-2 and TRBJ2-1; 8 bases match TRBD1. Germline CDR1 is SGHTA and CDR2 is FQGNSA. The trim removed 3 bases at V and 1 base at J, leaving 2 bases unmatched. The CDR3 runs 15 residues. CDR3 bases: TGTGCCAGCAGCTTGGACAGGGCATCCTACAATGAGCAGTTCTTC. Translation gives CASSLDRASYNEQFF.

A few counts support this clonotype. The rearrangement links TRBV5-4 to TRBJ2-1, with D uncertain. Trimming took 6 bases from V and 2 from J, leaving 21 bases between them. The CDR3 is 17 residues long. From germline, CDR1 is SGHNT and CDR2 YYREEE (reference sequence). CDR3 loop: CASTRLGSTETYNEQFF. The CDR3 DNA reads TGTGCCAGCACCCGGTTGGGGTCAACGGAAACCTACAATGAGCAGTTCTTC.

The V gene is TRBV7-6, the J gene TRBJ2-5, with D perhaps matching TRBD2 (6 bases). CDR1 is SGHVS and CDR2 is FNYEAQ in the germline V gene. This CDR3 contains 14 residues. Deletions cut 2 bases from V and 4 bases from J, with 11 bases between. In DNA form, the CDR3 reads TGTGCCAGCAGCTTATATGAACTAGCAGAGACCCAGTACTTC. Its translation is CASSLYELAETQYF.

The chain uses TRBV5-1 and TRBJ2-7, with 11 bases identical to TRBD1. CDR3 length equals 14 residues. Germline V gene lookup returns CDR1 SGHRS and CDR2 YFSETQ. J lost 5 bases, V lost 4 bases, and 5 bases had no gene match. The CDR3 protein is CASSGTGGSHEQYF. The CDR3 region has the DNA TGCGCCAGCAGCGGGACAGGGGGATCCCACGAGCAGTACTTC. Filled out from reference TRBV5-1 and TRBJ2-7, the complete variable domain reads KAGVTQTPRYLIKTRGQQVTLSCSPISGHRSVSWYQQTPGQGLQFLFEYFSETQRNKGNFPGRFSGRQFSNSRSEMNVSTLELGDSALYLCASSGTGGSHEQYFGPGTRLTVT.

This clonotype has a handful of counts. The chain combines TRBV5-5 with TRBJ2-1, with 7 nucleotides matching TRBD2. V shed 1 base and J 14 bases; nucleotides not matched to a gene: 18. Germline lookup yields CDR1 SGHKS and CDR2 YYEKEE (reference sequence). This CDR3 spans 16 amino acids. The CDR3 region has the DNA TGTGCCAGCAGCTTGTTCCCTGGGCCCGCGGGGGTAGGGAAGTTCTTC. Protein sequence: CASSLFPGPAGVGKFF.

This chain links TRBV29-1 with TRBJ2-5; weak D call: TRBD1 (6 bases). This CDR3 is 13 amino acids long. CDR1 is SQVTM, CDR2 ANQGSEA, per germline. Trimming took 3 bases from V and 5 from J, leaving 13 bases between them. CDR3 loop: CSVERPGVETQYF. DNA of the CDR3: TGCAGCGTTGAGAGACCAGGGGTCGAGACCCAGTACTTC.

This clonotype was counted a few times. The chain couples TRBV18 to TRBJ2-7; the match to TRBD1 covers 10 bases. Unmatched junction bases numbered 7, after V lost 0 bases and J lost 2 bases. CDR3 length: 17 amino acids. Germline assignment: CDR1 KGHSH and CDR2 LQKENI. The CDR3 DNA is TGTGCCAGCTCACCACCAGGTCAAGGACAGGGGGCCTACGAGCAGTACTTC. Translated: CASSPPGQGQGAYEQYF.

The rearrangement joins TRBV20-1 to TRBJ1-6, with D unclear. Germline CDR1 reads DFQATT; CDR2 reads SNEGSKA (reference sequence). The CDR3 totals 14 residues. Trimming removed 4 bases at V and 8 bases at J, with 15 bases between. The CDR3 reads CSATMRELDSPLHF. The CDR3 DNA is TGCAGTGCTACTATGCGGGAACTTGATTCACCCCTCCACTTT.

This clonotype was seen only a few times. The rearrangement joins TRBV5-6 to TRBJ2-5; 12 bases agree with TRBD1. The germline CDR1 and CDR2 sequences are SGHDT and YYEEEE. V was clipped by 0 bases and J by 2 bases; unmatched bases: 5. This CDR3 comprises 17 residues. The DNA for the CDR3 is TGTGCCAGCAGCTTGGTTTGGGACAGGGGGCTTCAAGAGACCCAGTACTTC. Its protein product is CASSLVWDRGLQETQYF.

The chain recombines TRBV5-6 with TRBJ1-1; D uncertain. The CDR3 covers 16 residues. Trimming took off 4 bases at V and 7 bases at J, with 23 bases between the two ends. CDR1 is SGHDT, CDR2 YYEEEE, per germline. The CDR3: CASSLAPNQAGNEAFF. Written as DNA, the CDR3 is TGTGCCAGCAGCCTAGCGCCAAATCAGGCGGGGAATGAAGCTTTCTTT.

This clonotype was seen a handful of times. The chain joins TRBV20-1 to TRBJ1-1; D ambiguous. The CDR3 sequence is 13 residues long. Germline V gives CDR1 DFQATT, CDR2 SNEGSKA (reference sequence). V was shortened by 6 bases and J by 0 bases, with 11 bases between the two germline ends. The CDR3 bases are TGCAGTGCAGGGCGTCAGCTGAACACTGAAGCTTTCTTT. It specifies CSAGRQLNTEAFF.

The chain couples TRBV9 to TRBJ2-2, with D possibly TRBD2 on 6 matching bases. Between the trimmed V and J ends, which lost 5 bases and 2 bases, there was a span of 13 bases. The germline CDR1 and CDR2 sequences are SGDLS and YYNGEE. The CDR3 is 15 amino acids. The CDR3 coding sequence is TGTGCCAGCAGGGAGGGGTCTACCAACACCGGGGAGCTGTTTTTT. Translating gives CASREGSTNTGELFF.

Here the CDR3 DNA reads TGCAGCGTTGTGGACAGGGGGGACCCCTACGAGCAGTACTTC. Protein sequence: CSVVDRGDPYEQYF. The V gene is TRBV29-1, the J gene TRBJ2-7, with 10 bases fitting TRBD1. Germline V gene sequence: CDR1 SQVTM, CDR2 ANQGSEA. V lost 4 bases to trimming and J lost 2 bases; unmatched junction nucleotides: 5. The CDR3 is 14 residues long.

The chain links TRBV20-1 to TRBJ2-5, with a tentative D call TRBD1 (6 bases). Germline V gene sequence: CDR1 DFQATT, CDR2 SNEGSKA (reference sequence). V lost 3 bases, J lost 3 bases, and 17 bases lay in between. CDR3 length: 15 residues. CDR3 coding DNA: TGCAGTGCTAGGACAGGACAGCTGGCAGAAGAGACCCAGTACTTC. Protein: CSARTGQLAEETQYF.

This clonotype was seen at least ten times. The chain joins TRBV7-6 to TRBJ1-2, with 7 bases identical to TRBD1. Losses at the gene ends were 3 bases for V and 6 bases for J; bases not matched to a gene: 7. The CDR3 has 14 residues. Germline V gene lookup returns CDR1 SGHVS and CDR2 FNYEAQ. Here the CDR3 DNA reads TGTGCCAGCAGCTTGGGCGTTCAGGGGGATGGCTACACCTTC. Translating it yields CASSLGVQGDGYTF.

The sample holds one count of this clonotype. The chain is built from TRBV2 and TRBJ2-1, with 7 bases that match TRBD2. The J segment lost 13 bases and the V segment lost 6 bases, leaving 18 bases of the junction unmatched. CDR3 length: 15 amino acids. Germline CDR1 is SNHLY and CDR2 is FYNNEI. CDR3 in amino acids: CASSALSTSADPQFF. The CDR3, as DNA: TGTGCCAGCAGCGCCTTAAGTACTAGCGCCGACCCTCAGTTCTTC. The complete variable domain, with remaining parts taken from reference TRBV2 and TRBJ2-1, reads EPEVTQTPSHQVTQMGQEVILRCVPISNHLYFYWYRQILGQKVEFLVSFYNNEISEKSEIFDDQFSVERPDGSNFTLKIRSTKLEDSAMYFCASSALSTSADPQFFGPGTRLTVL.